The present T cell receptor beta chain was sequenced within a study of patients and donors after allogeneic stem cell transplantation. TCRdb called the RT-PCR reads again in MiXCR, with one record for every CDR3 protein. This sample has about 960,000 distinct CDR3 sequences, with approximately 19% found just once. The CDR3 runs to 14 residues. The J segment lost 0 bases and the V segment lost 4 bases, leaving 4 bases of the junction unmatched. In germline, CDR1 is GTSNPN, CDR2 SVGIG (reference sequence). The clonotype was recovered from a human donor who was either an allogeneic HSCT recipient or a stem cell or donor lymphocyte infusion donor (not recorded which). It is not recorded whose cells these are; they may come from a transplant donor. The rearrangement links TRBV30 to TRBJ1-1; the match to TRBD1 covers 8 bases. What was sequenced was blood, either unsorted or a sorted T cell fraction (not recorded which). CDR3 nucleotide sequence: TGTGCCTGGAAAACAGGGGGATTGAACACTGAAGCTTTCTTT. This gives the protein CAWKTGGLNTEAFF.